This T cell receptor beta chain derives from a study of regulatory T cells in long-lasting Graves disease (dated by TCRdb to 2020 to 2023). As for the study more broadly: Patients with newly diagnosed Graves' disease had been on antithyroid drugs for under 3 months. This study used TCR sequencing and RNA sequencing of peripheral blood to compare persistent Graves' disease patients against newly diagnosed Graves' disease patients. A total of roughly 35 samples were covered by TCR sequencing, comprising some 13 persistent and around 20 newly diagnosed Graves' disease patients. The study was registered as a clinical trial and conducted in China.

Study-wide conclusions, independent of this receptor: Lower TCR Shannon entropy and fewer highly expanded clones were observed in persistent Graves' disease patients than in newly diagnosed patients, which suggested clonal expansion. Sequencing and analysis were restricted to the TCR beta chain. Persistent disease showed preferential use of TRBV28, TRBJ1-2 and TRBJ2-5, whereas newly diagnosed disease favored TRBV20-1 and TRBJ2-1. The small sample size was acknowledged by the authors as a limitation that may reduce accuracy. Only peripheral blood was studied, because thyroid tissue, the primary lesion, was inaccessible. A larger number of public clonotypes was shared among persistent patients (approximately 3,000) than among newly diagnosed patients (around 970).

The time point label, read with the paper, signifies: newly diagnosed GD, antithyroid drugs for less than 3 months. RNA was extracted from PBMCs in TRIzol for both TCR sequencing and RNA sequencing. Graves' disease was diagnosed according to American Thyroid Association guidelines. Patients for the study were recruited at an endocrinology department in Xi'an, China. Each patient gave 7.5 to 10 milliliters of peripheral blood, collected in an EDTA anticoagulant tube. Ficoll Paque Plus density gradient separation was used to isolate PBMCs, and no additional T cell sorting was done. An Agilent 2100 Bioanalyzer and agarose gel were used to assess RNA quality, and a NanoDrop 2000 was used to measure RNA concentration. This clonotype has a single count. Its specific antigen is unknown. Base qualities were left out, and no much larger clone turns up one base away. A lone read offers only weak evidence. V loses 5 bases, J loses 4 bases, and the germline ends lie 17 bases apart. CDR3 length: 15 amino acids, cysteine to phenylalanine. The retained sequence is limited to the CDR3, 45 bases, with the frame set at the first base. CDR1 and CDR2, looked up from the germline V gene, are SGHNT and YENEEA.

Library generation was performed with multiplex PCR. TCRdb shows the sequencer as Illumina HiSeq 4000. TCR beta libraries were built with iRepertoire HTBI primers and Arm-PCR amplification of CDR3 regions. Before sequencing, the PCR products underwent gel purification. Per the original workflow: Gene usage analysis of CDR3 amino acid clonotypes relied on the 60 or so TRBV and fewer than 15 TRBJ segments identified across samples. COPE and FqMerger were used to merge the filtered high-quality paired reads into contigs. Contigs were aligned with BLAST to IMGT TRBV, TRBD and TRBJ reference genes, and CDR3 was defined per IMGT. Any clonotype with a frequency above 0.1% was counted as a highly expanded clone. Shannon entropy served as the measure of repertoire diversity, while the Gini coefficient captured V-J evenness. Public clonotypes were defined as clonotypes shared by more than one individual. TCRdb ran its own pipeline on the public reads, namely fastp trimming at Q25 and MiXCR clone calling, and kept in-frame beta chains. Rows merge per CDR3 protein into single entries with the most common DNA and genes. The V and J calls and clone size are TCRdb's, not the authors'. The sample yields around 330,000 distinct CDR3 sequences; 18% were counted once. About two fifths of the sample lies in the top ten.

The clonotype was recovered from a female donor with Graves disease. The V and J segments used are TRBV11-3 and TRBJ1-1, and possibly TRBD1, on 6 matching bases. Here the sequenced sample was peripheral blood mononuclear cells (PBMCs), taken at new diagnosis, from a patient treated with antithyroid drugs. CDR3 region: CASSLLPGVGTEAFF. DNA sequence: TGTGCCAGCAGCCTCCTTCCAGGGGTGGGCACTGAAGCTTTCTTT.